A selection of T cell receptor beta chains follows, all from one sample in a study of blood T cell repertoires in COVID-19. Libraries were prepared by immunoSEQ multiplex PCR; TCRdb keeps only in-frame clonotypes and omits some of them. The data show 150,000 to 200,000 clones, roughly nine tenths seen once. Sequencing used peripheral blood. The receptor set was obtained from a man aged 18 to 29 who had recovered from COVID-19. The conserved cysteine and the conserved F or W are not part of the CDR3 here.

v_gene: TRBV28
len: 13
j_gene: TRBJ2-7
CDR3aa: ASSLGGSGGNEQY

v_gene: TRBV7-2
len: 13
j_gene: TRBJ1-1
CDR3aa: ASSPRQGSNTEAF

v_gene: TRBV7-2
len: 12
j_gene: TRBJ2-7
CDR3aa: ASSNTEVSYEQY

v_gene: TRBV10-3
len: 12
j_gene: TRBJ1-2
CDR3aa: AIRALRGNYGYT

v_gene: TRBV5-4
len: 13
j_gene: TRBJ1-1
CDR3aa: ASSPGGILGTEAF

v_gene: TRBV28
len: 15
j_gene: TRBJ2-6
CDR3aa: ASSLGGAGSGANVLT

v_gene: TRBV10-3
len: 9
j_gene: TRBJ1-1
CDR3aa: ATTGGLWAF

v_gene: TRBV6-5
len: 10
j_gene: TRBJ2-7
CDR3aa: ASSPFRGLLN

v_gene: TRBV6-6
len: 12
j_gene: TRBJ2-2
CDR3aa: ASTPSGRSGELF

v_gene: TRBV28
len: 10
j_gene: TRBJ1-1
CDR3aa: ASMAGNTEAF

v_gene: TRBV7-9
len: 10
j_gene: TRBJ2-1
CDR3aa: ASSLSYNEQF

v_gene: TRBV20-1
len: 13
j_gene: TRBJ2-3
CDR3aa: SASFLAGSTDTQY

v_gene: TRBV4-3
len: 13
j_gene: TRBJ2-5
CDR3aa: ASSQDPGARETQY

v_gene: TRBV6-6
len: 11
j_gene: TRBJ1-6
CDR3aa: ASRPGQASPLH

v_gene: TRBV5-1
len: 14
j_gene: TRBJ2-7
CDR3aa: ASSLGGSTVTYEQY

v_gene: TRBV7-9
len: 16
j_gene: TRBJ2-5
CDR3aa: ASSVVRGGGRLDVTQY

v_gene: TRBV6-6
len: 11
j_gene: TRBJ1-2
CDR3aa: ASSEQGAGGYT

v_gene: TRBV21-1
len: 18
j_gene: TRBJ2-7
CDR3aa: ASSKECDRGTLLAGYEQY

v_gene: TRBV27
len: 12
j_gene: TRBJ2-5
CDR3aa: ASSAIPRWETQY

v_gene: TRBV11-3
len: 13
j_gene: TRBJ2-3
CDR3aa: ASSLDRGLTDTQY

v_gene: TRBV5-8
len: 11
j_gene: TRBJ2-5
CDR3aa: ASSPGRDETQY

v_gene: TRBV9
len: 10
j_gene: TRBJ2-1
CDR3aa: ASSVPGTEQF

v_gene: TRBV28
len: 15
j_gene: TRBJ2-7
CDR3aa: ASSFNRLAGSSYEQY

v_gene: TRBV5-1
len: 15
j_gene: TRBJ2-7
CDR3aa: ASSSAGTSDALYEQY

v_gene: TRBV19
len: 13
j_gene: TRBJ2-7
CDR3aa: ASSNQAGGSYEQY

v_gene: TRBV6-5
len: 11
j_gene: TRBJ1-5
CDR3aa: ASSSRGRQPQH

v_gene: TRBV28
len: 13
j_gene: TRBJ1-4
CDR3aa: ASSFVSGLKEKLF

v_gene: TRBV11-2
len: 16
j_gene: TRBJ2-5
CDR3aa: ASSLSLGTSGRGETQY

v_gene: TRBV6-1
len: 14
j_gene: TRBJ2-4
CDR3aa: ASSEASGTGRNIQY

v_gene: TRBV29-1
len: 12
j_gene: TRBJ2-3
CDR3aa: SVRGGATGDTQY

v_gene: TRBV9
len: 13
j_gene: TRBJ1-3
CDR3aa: ASSVDRGTGNTIY

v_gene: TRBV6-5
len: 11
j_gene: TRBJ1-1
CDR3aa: ASSYSGGMGAF

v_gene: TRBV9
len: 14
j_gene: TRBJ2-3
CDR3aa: ASSPQLAVTTDTQY

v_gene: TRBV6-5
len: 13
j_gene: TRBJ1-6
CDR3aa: ASSPGQVGDSPLH

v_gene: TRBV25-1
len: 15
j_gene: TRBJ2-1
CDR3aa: ASSVHAGLAGHNEQF

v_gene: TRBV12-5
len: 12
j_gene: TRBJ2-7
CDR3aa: ASANLGGSYEQY

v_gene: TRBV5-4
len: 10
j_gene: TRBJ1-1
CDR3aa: ASSLQGRFAF

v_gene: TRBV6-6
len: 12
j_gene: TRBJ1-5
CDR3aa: ASSYSGGVGPQH

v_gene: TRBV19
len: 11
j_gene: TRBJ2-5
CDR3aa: ASSGQHQETQY

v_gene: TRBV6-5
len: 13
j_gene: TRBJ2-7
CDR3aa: ASSSGTGSMNEQY

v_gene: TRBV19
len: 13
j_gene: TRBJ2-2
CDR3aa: ASSIRRTNTGELF

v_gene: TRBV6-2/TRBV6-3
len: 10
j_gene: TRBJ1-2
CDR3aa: ASSYTVSGYT

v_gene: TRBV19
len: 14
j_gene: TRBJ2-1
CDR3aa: ASSLHSSGSINEQF

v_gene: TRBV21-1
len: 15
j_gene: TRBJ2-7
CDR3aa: ASSKDEDSFSSYEQY

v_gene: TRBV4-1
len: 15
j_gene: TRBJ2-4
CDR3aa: ASSQDPSGGIKNIQY

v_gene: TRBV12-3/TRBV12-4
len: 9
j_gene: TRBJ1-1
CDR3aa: ASSDPRQGG